A selection of T cell receptor beta chains follows, all from one sample in a study of cytomegalovirus exposure and HLA in healthy donors. Measured with immunoSEQ multiplex PCR; TCRdb has only the in-frame clones, and not every one. The sample shows fewer than 110,000 clones, roughly 80% of them seen only once. Sequencing used PBMCs. The receptors originated from a man aged 45-60 years in good health and CMV-seropositive. Each CDR3 is given with its conserved first and last residue. Each record gives: V gene, D gene, CDR3 length, J gene, clone size, CDR3 protein, CDR3 DNA. D genes are given only for firm matches. Some rows have no size entry. The others give once, few or many, or a class for an expanded clone.

TRBV19	-	14	TRBJ2-3	-	CASSIPSEADTQYF	TGTGCCAGTAGTATCCCCTCGGAGGCAGATACGCAGTATTTT
TRBV30	TRBD2	15	TRBJ2-2	-	CAWGRAGTRTGELFF	TGTGCCTGGGGGAGAGCGGGAACCCGCACCGGGGAGCTGTTTTTT
TRBV5-1	-	12	TRBJ1-1	-	CASSLAGGEAFF	TGCGCCAGCAGCTTGGCGGGGGGTGAAGCTTTCTTT
TRBV5-4	TRBD2	16	TRBJ2-3	-	CASSLPGGRRENTQYF	TGTGCCAGCAGCCTACCGGGCGGGAGACGGGAAAATACGCAGTATTTT
TRBV6-5	-	16	TRBJ2-1	few	CASSYPLGATSNEQFF	TGTGCCAGCAGTTACCCATTAGGGGCTACATCGAATGAGCAGTTCTTC
TRBV9	TRBD2	16	TRBJ2-7	-	CASSLRDSGSSNEQYF	TGTGCCAGCAGCTTGAGGGATAGCGGGAGTAGCAACGAGCAGTACTTC
TRBV2	TRBD1	15	TRBJ2-1	-	CASSNRDRGLDEQFF	TGTGCCAGCAGTAACCGGGACAGGGGGCTCGATGAGCAGTTCTTC
TRBV28	-	15	TRBJ1-2	-	CASSLWEPSNYGYTF	TGTGCCAGCAGTTTATGGGAGCCTTCTAACTATGGCTACACCTTC
TRBV9	TRBD2	20	TRBJ2-1	once	CASSVADGTSGIGPYNEQFF	TGTGCCAGCAGCGTAGCTGATGGGACTAGCGGGATAGGTCCCTACAATGAGCAGTTCTTC
TRBV5-6	TRBD2	16	TRBJ2-7	-	CASSFAAGGYSYEQYF	TGTGCCAGCAGCTTTGCGGCGGGGGGGTACTCCTACGAGCAGTACTTC
TRBV10-3	TRBD2	16	TRBJ2-1	-	CAISEGGGRSNNEQFF	TGTGCCATCAGTGAGGGCGGCGGGAGGTCGAACAATGAGCAGTTCTTC
TRBV28	-	14	TRBJ1-4	-	CASSSDNGREKLFF	TGTGCCAGCAGTTCGGACAACGGTAGGGAAAAACTGTTTTTT
TRBV30	-	14	TRBJ2-7	-	CAWSVLSLSYEQYF	TGTGCCTGGAGTGTACTTTCCTTGTCCTACGAGCAGTACTTC
TRBV5-4	-	15	TRBJ2-4	-	CASSPGDLAKNIQYF	TGTGCCAGCAGCCCCGGAGACCTAGCCAAAAACATTCAGTACTTC
TRBV2	TRBD1	13	TRBJ2-7	-	CASNGQGVGEQYF	TGTGCCAGCAACGGACAGGGGGTAGGCGAGCAGTACTTC
TRBV5-4	-	12	TRBJ2-1	-	CASSFSNNEQFF	TGTGCCAGCAGCTTTAGCAACAATGAGCAGTTCTTC
TRBV6-1	-	14	TRBJ2-7	-	CASTLTGVGYEQYF	TGTGCCAGCACCCTGACAGGTGTAGGGTACGAGCAGTACTTC